The 30 T cell receptor beta chains listed next were all sequenced from one sample in a study of T cells in Graves' hyperthyroidism and ophthalmopathy. TCR beta CDR3 regions were amplified from RNA. A first-round RT-PCR of the TCR CDR3 used the HTBI primer set. TCRdb ran MiXCR on the multiplex PCR reads and lists one entry per CDR3 protein. The table records roughly 500,000 distinct CDR3 sequences, 40% to 55% of them present only once. Sample: peripheral blood or thyroid tissue (not recorded which). The receptor source for this set is an adult woman with Graves' disease, either hyperthyroidism or ophthalmopathy (not recorded which).

CDR3 amino acids: CASSSMGSEDAEDLFF. In nucleotides, the CDR3 is TGTGCCAGCAGCTCGATGGGTAGCGAAGACGCTGAGGACCTGTTTTTT. The J gene is TRBJ2-2, the V gene TRBV7-3, with D perhaps matching TRBD2 (5 bases). The CDR3 totals 16 residues. Germline-derived CDR1 and CDR2 are SGHTA and FQGTGA. With 4 bases removed from V and 14 bases from J, the gap between germline ends came to 26 bases.

The chain uses TRBV5-1 and TRBJ1-4; D might be TRBD1 (5 bases). The CDR3 runs to 15 residues. The germline V gene has CDR1 SGHRS and CDR2 YFSETQ. The ends were cut back, 0 bases at V and 10 bases at J, with 16 bases in the middle. As DNA, the CDR3 is TGCGCCAGCAGCTTGGAAGAGGCGAGGGGTGGAAAACTGTTTTTT. It specifies CASSLEEARGGKLFF.

This clonotype was found many times. CDR3 coding DNA: TGCAGTGCTAGAGATTCGGCCAAAGCTAACTATGGCTACACCTTC. Its translation is CSARDSAKANYGYTF. The rearrangement links TRBV20-1 to TRBJ1-2; D not resolved. V gave up 0 bases and J gave up 0 bases, with 11 bases separating them. Germline V gene sequence: CDR1 DFQATT, CDR2 SNEGSKA (reference sequence). The CDR3 contains 15 residues.

The chain recombines TRBV28 with TRBJ1-5, with TRBD1 matching 7 bases. The V and J ends lost 4 bases and 2 bases, in that order; junction bases with no gene match: 8. This CDR3 comprises 16 residues. CDR1 is MDHEN, CDR2 SYDVKM, per germline. The CDR3: CASSSGQEGGNQPQHF. The CDR3 DNA is TGTGCCAGCAGTTCTGGACAGGAGGGTGGCAATCAGCCCCAGCATTTT.

This clonotype was seen a handful of times. The chain carries TRBV5-1 and TRBJ2-7; 13 bases map to TRBD2. CDR1 is SGHRS, CDR2 YFSETQ, per germline. CDR3 length: 15 residues. V shed 4 bases, J shed 4 bases, and the junction held 5 bases outside the gene matches. CDR3: CASSQGLAGIYEQYF. CDR3 nucleotides: TGCGCCAGCAGCCAGGGACTAGCGGGAATATACGAGCAGTACTTC.

The V gene is TRBV29-1, the J gene TRBJ1-2, with D possibly TRBD1 on 6 matching bases. V dropped 6 bases and J dropped 2 bases, with 13 bases sitting between them. This CDR3 is 13 amino acids long. CDR1 and CDR2 from the germline V gene are SQVTM and ANQGSEA. The CDR3 DNA follows: TGCAGCGTCCGGGACACACTAAACTATGGCTACACCTTC. It encodes CSVRDTLNYGYTF. The variable domain in full, completed from reference TRBV29-1 and TRBJ1-2, reads SAVISQKPSRDICQRGTSLTIQCQVDSQVTMMFWYRQQPGQSLTLIATANQGSEATYESGFVIDKFPISRPNLTFSTLTVSNMSPEDSSIYLCSVRDTLNYGYTFGSGTRLTVV.

In this sample, this clonotype turned up many times. This chain links TRBV4-3 with TRBJ1-4, with D perhaps TRBD1 (6 bases). The germline V gene encodes CDR1 LGHNA and CDR2 YSLEER. V dropped 3 bases and J dropped 3 bases, with 8 bases sitting between them. This CDR3 has 14 residues. Written as DNA, the CDR3 is TGCGCCAGCAGCCAGGGGGGCGCTAATGAAAAACTGTTTTTT. This codes for CASSQGGANEKLFF.

This clonotype appeared many times. The chain uses TRBV6-4 and TRBJ2-2; perhaps D is TRBD1 or TRBD2 (5 bases each). There are 13 residues in the CDR3. V lost 3 bases to trimming and J lost 7 bases, with 9 bases between them. Per the germline V gene, CDR1 is MRHNA and CDR2 is SNTAGT. CDR3 amino acids: CASSERDGGELFF. The CDR3, as DNA: TGTGCCAGCAGTGAAAGGGACGGCGGGGAGCTGTTTTTT.

Concerning this clonotype itself: A much larger clone lies one base from this, so it may be a read error. This sequence joins TRBV12-3 or TRBV12-4 and TRBJ1-1; D is possibly TRBD1 (6 bases). This CDR3 spans 11 amino acids. V gave up 5 bases and J gave up 10 bases, with 11 bases separating them. The CDR3 sequence: CASSPTGRAFF. The CDR3 coding sequence is TGTGCCAGCAGTCCCACAGGGCGAGCTTTCTTT.

V usage is TRBV2 and J usage is TRBJ1-1; a possible D gene is TRBD1 (5 bases). V gave up 10 bases and J gave up 3 bases, with 27 bases separating them. CDR1 SNHLY and CDR2 FYNNEI come from the germline V gene. The CDR3 extends over 17 amino acids. In DNA form, the CDR3 reads TGTGCCATCAGGGCGGGGAGGATTTTAGAAGGGGACACTGAAGCTTTCTTT. It codes for CAIRAGRILEGDTEAFF.

The chain employs TRBV7-9 and TRBJ1-5; TRBD1 matches 8 bases. J was trimmed by 5 bases and V by 5 bases; bases with no gene match: 8. CDR3 size: 15 residues. Germline assignment: CDR1 SEHNR and CDR2 FQNEAQ (reference sequence). The CDR3, as DNA: TGTGCCAGCAGCCACCGGGACAGGAGATATCAGCCCCAGCATTTT. It yields the protein CASSHRDRRYQPQHF.

V usage is TRBV30 and J usage is TRBJ1-1, with a weak D call TRBD1 (6 bases). Trimming left V 3 bases short and J 1 base short, with 9 bases between. The CDR3 covers 13 residues. From germline, CDR1 is GTSNPN and CDR2 SVGIG (reference sequence). CDR3 in amino acids: CAWRRGQNTEAFF. For the CDR3, the DNA is TGTGCCTGGAGGCGGGGACAGAACACTGAAGCTTTCTTT.

The rearrangement uses TRBV29-1 and TRBJ1-1, with TRBD1 matching 7 bases. This CDR3 region has 13 residues. V shed 1 base and J 7 bases; nucleotides not matched to a gene: 6. The germline CDR1 and CDR2 sequences are SQVTM and ANQGSEA. CDR3 region: CSVEGDSKVEAFF. CDR3 nucleotides: TGCAGCGTTGAAGGGGACAGCAAGGTTGAAGCTTTCTTT.

This clonotype was picked up many times. The V and J genes are TRBV7-8 and TRBJ1-1; TRBD1 aligns across 9 bases. The length of the CDR3 is 16 residues. Germline CDR1 reads SGHVS; CDR2 reads FQNEAQ. V shed 4 bases and J 0 bases; nucleotides not matched to a gene: 6. Here the CDR3 reads CASSSRDRVMNTEAFF. DNA of the CDR3: TGTGCCAGCAGCTCCCGGGACAGGGTGATGAACACTGAAGCTTTCTTT.

The rearrangement uses TRBV2 and TRBJ2-7, with TRBD1 as a possible D gene (6 bases). The CDR3 runs to 15 residues. Per the germline V gene, CDR1 is SNHLY and CDR2 is FYNNEI. Trimming removed 2 bases at V and 1 base at J, with 12 bases between. The CDR3, as DNA: TGTGCCAGCAGTGAACACGAGACAGGATCCTACGAGCAGTACTTC. It translates to CASSEHETGSYEQYF.

About this clonotype: A read error may explain this, as a much larger clone is one base away. CDR3 nucleotide sequence: TGTGCCAGTACCAACGGACAGGGCAGTTGGACCGGGGAGCTGCTTTTT. Translated, it gives CASTNGQGSWTGELLF. The chain links TRBV19 to TRBJ2-2, with TRBD1 matching 8 bases. This CDR3 has 16 amino acids. Germline V gene lookup returns CDR1 LNHDA and CDR2 SQIVND (reference sequence).

This clonotype was found a few times. One end of the junction does not line up with germline, which may come from a read error. The chain carries TRBV5-1 and TRBJ1-2, with TRBD1 identical over 9 bases. This CDR3 is built from 15 residues. CDR1 and CDR2 from the germline V gene are SGHRS and YFSETQ. This CDR3 reads CASSSYGTGNCGYTF. In DNA, the CDR3 is TGCGCCAGCAGCTCCTATGGGACAGGGAACTGTGGCTACACCTTC.

The sample holds a few counts of this clonotype. This chain connects TRBV2 to TRBJ1-2, with 9 nucleotides matching TRBD1. The germline CDR1 and CDR2 sequences are SNHLY and FYNNEI. The ends lost 5 bases at V and 4 bases at J; junction bases unmatched: 8. The CDR3 is made up of 15 amino acids. The CDR3 DNA reads TGTGCCAGCAGTTCGGGACAGGGAGATCTCTATGGCTACACCTTC. Translation: CASSSGQGDLYGYTF.

This chain joins TRBV2 and TRBJ2-2; D gene uncertain. The V end was cut by 3 bases, the J end by 4 bases, with 6 bases between. The germline gives CDR1 SNHLY, CDR2 FYNNEI. This CDR3 has 13 amino acids. The CDR3 DNA follows: TGTGCCAGCAGTGAGGTCACCACCGGGGAGCTGTTTTTT. This translates into CASSEVTTGELFF.

This chain links TRBV10-3 with TRBJ1-1; a weak D match, TRBD1 (6 bases). This CDR3 is 13 amino acids long. CDR1 is ENHRY and CDR2 is SYGVKD in the germline V gene. The V end was cut by 4 bases, the J end by 11 bases, with 17 bases between. In nucleotides, the CDR3 is TGTGCCATCAGTGCCGGGGCAGGGGCCTTCGCTTTCTTT. Translating it yields CAISAGAGAFAFF.

This sequence joins TRBV28 and TRBJ2-5, with D perhaps assigned TRBD1 or TRBD2 (5 bases each). The CDR3 has 12 amino acids. Trimming shortened V by 6 bases and J by 7 bases, and 12 bases separated the two germline ends. CDR1 is MDHEN and CDR2 is SYDVKM in the germline V gene. In DNA form, the CDR3 reads TGTGCCAGCAGCCAGGGAGTTGGGACCCAGTACTTC. Translated, it gives CASSQGVGTQYF.

Worth noting for this clonotype: One end of the junction is discordant with germline, which a read error may explain. The chain uses TRBV2 and TRBJ2-5; D perhaps matches TRBD2 (5 bases). The CDR3 runs to 14 residues. The germline V gene has CDR1 SNHLY and CDR2 FYNNEI. DNA of the CDR3: TGTGCCAGCCTGAGGGTGGGGAGCCAAGAGACCCAGTGCTTC. It translates to CASLRVGSQETQCF.

The sample holds one count of this clonotype. The V gene is TRBV2, the J gene TRBJ2-6; unclear D gene. The CDR3 contains 12 residues. Trimming pared 8 bases from V and 4 bases from J, leaving 6 bases between. CDR1 and CDR2 (germline): SNHLY, FYNNEI. Here the CDR3 DNA reads TGTGCCAGCTGGGCGGGGGCCAACGTCCTGACTTTC. Its protein product is CASWAGANVLTF.

This clonotype has a count of ten or more. J is TRBJ2-7 and V is TRBV6-5; D call uncertain. CDR3 size: 11 residues. Trimming took 2 bases from V and 6 from J, leaving 5 bases between them. Looked up from germline, CDR1 is MNHEY and CDR2 is SVGAGI. The CDR3 nucleotides are TGTGCCAGCAGTTACAAGGGCGAGCAGTACTTC. This codes for CASSYKGEQYF.

This chain connects TRBV2 to TRBJ1-5; no clear D. Germline V gene sequence: CDR1 SNHLY, CDR2 FYNNEI. Trimming shortened V by 7 bases and J by 14 bases, and 24 bases separated the two germline ends. CDR3 length equals 14 residues. The CDR3 is CASTGITSGSHEHF. DNA for the CDR3: TGTGCCAGCACCGGGATAACTAGCGGGAGCCACGAGCATTTT. Filled out from reference TRBV2 and TRBJ1-5, the complete variable domain reads EPEVTQTPSHQVTQMGQEVILRCVPISNHLYFYWYRQILGQKVEFLVSFYNNEISEKSEIFDDQFSVERPDGSNFTLKIRSTKLEDSAMYFCASTGITSGSHEHFGDGTRLSIL.

This clonotype turned up a few times. The V call is TRBV20-1, the J call TRBJ2-7; D unresolved. Germline lookup yields CDR1 DFQATT and CDR2 SNEGSKA (reference sequence). Trimming left V 3 bases short and J 3 bases short, with 9 bases between. The CDR3 is made up of 12 amino acids. CDR3 region: CSARSQSYEQYF. For the CDR3, the DNA is TGCAGTGCTAGGTCTCAGAGCTACGAGCAGTACTTC.

The chain combines TRBV6-4 with TRBJ2-2; D ambiguous. V gave up 2 bases and J gave up 5 bases, with 9 bases separating them. This CDR3 has 14 amino acids. Looked up from germline, CDR1 is MRHNA and CDR2 is SNTAGT. In DNA, the CDR3 is TGTGCCAGCAGTGACAATCCGGAGACCGGGGAGCTGTTTTTT. It specifies CASSDNPETGELFF.

The sample holds many counts of this clonotype. The V call is TRBV20-1, the J call TRBJ2-5; no clear D gene. The CDR3 totals 13 residues. Trimming took 2 bases from V and 1 from J, leaving 8 bases between them. Germline V lookup: CDR1 DFQATT, CDR2 SNEGSKA (reference sequence). The DNA for the CDR3 is TGCAGTGCTAGATATCCGCTCCAAGAGACCCAGTACTTC. It specifies CSARYPLQETQYF.

The chain links TRBV10-2 to TRBJ1-1; D unresolved. Germline CDR1 WSHSY, CDR2 SAAADI. The CDR3 runs to 11 residues. V was clipped by 4 bases and J by 11 bases, with 11 bases between them. CDR3 protein: CASSGPLSAFF. Here the CDR3 DNA reads TGCGCCAGCAGTGGCCCGCTATCGGCTTTCTTT.

This clonotype was detected many times. A junction end diverges from the germline sequence, so it may reflect a read error. The V and J genes are TRBV28 and TRBJ1-3; D is possibly TRBD1 (6 bases). The CDR3 is 12 residues long. CDR1 MDHEN and CDR2 SYDVKM come from the germline V gene. Written as DNA, the CDR3 is TGTGCCAGCAGTTTCCCACAGGGTCGCAGTCATTTT. Its protein is CASSFPQGRSHF.